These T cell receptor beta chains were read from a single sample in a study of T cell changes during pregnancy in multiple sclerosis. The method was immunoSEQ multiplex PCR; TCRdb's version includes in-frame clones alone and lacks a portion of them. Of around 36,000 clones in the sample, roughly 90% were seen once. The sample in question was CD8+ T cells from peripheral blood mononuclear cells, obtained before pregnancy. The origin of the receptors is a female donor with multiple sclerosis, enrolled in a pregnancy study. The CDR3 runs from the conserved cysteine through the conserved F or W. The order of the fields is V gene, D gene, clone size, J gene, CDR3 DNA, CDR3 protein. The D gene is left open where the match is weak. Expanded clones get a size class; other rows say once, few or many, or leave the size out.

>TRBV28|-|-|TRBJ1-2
TGTGCCAGCAGTTTGGCATTCCGTGGAGGGGAGAACTATGGCTACACCTTC
CASSLAFRGGENYGYTF
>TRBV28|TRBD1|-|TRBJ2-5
TGTGCCAGCAGTTTAACAGGGGGCGAAAGGGAGACCCAGTACTTC
CASSLTGGERETQYF
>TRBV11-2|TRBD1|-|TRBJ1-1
TGTGCCAGCAGCTTATTGGGCCCAGGGGGCATGAACACTGAAGCTTTCTTT
CASSLLGPGGMNTEAFF
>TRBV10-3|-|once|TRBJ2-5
TGTGCCATCAGTGAGTCACTAGCAGGAGAGACCCAGTACTTC
CAISESLAGETQYF
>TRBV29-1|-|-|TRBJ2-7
TGCAGCGTAGCCCTCGGGGTAATCTCCTACGAGCAGTACTTC
CSVALGVISYEQYF
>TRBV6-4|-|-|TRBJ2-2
TGTGCCAGCAGTGACTCCGGGACAACCGGGGAGCTGTTTTTT
CASSDSGTTGELFF
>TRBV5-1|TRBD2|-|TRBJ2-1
TGCGCCAGCAGCTTGGTTGACATAATAGCGGGAGGTGAGCAGTTCTTC
CASSLVDIIAGGEQFF
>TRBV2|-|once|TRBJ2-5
TGTGCCAGCAGTGAATCTTCCCGGGGTCCAAGGGTGTCCCAGTACTTC
CASSESSRGPRVSQYF
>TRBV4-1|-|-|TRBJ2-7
TGCGCCAGCAGCCAAGCCGGGAGCCCCTACGAGCAGTACTTC
CASSQAGSPYEQYF
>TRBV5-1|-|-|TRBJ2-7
TGCGCCAGCAGCCTGGACAGCTTAATGACCCCGTTC
CASSLDSLMTPF
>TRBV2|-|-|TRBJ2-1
TGTGCCAGCATTACAGGGCTTGAGCAGTTCTTC
CASITGLEQFF
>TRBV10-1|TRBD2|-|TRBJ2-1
TGCGCCAGCCGGGGCGGACTAGCGGGAGTTCTCTCAAACAATGAGCAGTTCTTC
CASRGGLAGVLSNNEQFF
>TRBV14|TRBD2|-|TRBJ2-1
TGTGCCAGCAGCCAAGTGGCGGGAGGGTCGAGTGAGCAGTTCTTC
CASSQVAGGSSEQFF
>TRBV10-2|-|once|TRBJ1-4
TGCGCCAGCACCCAGACAGACGGGAATGAAAAACTGTTTTTT
CASTQTDGNEKLFF
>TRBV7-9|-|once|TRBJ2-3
TGTGCCAGCAGCCGACTGTGGGGCACAGATACGCAGTATTTT
CASSRLWGTDTQYF
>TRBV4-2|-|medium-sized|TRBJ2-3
TGTGCCAGCAGCTCGTCGGGAGAGGGCACAGATACGCAGTATTTT
CASSSSGEGTDTQYF
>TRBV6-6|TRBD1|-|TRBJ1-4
TGTGCCAGCAGTTACTCGAAACAGGGGGGGCAGAAACTGTTTTTT
CASSYSKQGGQKLFF
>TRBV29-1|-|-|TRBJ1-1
TGCAGCGTTGAATACAGGGCTGGGACTGAAGCTTTCTTT
CSVEYRAGTEAFF
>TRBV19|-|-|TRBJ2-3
TGTGCCAGTAGTATTGGGGCAGCACGCACAGATACGCAGTATTTT
CASSIGAARTDTQYF
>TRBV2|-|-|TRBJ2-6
TGTGCCAGCAGTCTGAGCGTTGGGGCCAACGTCCTGACTTTC
CASSLSVGANVLTF
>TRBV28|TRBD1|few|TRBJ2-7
TGTGCCAGCAGTTCCGATAGGACAGGGTTGGGCGAGCAGTACTTC
CASSSDRTGLGEQYF
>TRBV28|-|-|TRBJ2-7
TGTGCCAGTGCGAGTCCTCCTTACGAGCAGTACTTC
CASASPPYEQYF
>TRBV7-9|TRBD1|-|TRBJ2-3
TGTGCCAGCAGCCTGACAGGGGTTAGCACAGATACGCAGTATTTT
CASSLTGVSTDTQYF
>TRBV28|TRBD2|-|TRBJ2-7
TGTGCCAGCAGCAATAGCGGGAGGGGGCACGAGCAGTACTTC
CASSNSGRGHEQYF
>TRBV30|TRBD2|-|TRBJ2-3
TGTGCCTGGAGTCTGAGACTAGCGGGAGATCACACAGATACGCAGTATTTT
CAWSLRLAGDHTDTQYF
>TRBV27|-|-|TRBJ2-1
TGTGCCAGCAGTTTAGTGAGCTCCTACAATGAGCAGTTCTTC
CASSLVSSYNEQFF
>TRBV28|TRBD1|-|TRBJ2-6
TGTGCCAGCAGTTGGACAGGTGGGGCCAACGTCCTGACTTTC
CASSWTGGANVLTF
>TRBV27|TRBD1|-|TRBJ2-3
TGTGCCAGCAGTTTATACAGGGGCGGCACAGATACGCAGTATTTT
CASSLYRGGTDTQYF
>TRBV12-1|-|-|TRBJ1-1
TGTGCCAGCAGCTCGGGACAGAACACTGAAGCTTTCTTT
CASSSGQNTEAFF
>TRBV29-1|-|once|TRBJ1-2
TGCATCATCCTTGAGGGTTATGGCTACACCTTC
CIILEGYGYTF
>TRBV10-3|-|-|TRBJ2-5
TGTGCCATCAGTGAGTTCGGGGTGCAGACCCAGTACTTC
CAISEFGVQTQYF
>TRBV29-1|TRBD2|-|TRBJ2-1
TGCAGCGTTGAAGTACCTAGCGGGACCGATGAGCAGTTCTTC
CSVEVPSGTDEQFF
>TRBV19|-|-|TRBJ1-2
TGTGCCAGTAGTACAGGAAGCCGCTATGGCTACACCTTC
CASSTGSRYGYTF